Below, 30 T cell receptor beta chains from the same sample are listed, as sequenced in a study of blood T cell repertoires in COVID-19. Assay used: immunoSEQ multiplex PCR; TCRdb lists only in-frame clones, some missing. The sample lists under 300,000 clones; 86% were seen once. The material sequenced was peripheral blood. The receptors originated from an elderly man with acute or convalescent COVID-19.

The chain uses TRBV9 and TRBJ2-3; 7 nucleotides align to TRBD1. CDR1 is SGDLS and CDR2 is YYNGEE in the germline V gene. The CDR3 consists of 15 residues. Trimming cost V 0 bases and J 12 bases; bases outside gene matches: 13. The CDR3 spells CASSVGGQQVLSQYF. CDR3 DNA sequence: TGTGCCAGCAGCGTAGGGGGACAGCAAGTCTTAAGTCAGTATTTT.

The chain links TRBV6-1 to TRBJ1-2; weak D call: TRBD1 (6 bases). Germline CDR1 and CDR2: MNHNS and SASEGT. V gave up 0 bases and J gave up 7 bases, with 15 bases separating them. The CDR3 is 15 residues long. CDR3 protein: CASSEARAGAGGYTF. DNA of the CDR3: TGTGCCAGCAGTGAAGCTAGGGCGGGGGCAGGTGGCTACACCTTC.

The chain combines TRBV18 with TRBJ1-1, with D possibly matching TRBD1 (6 bases). The V end was cut by 2 bases, the J end by 12 bases, with 16 bases between. Germline V CDR1 and CDR2: KGHSH, LQKENI. This CDR3 has 13 residues. The CDR3 region has the DNA TGTGCCAGCTCACCAGAAGGGTCTAGGGGGACTTTCTTT. Protein: CASSPEGSRGTFF. The complete variable domain, with remaining parts taken from reference TRBV18 and TRBJ1-1, reads NAGVMQNPRHLVRRRGQEARLRCSPMKGHSHVYWYRQLPEEGLKFMVYLQKENIIDESGMPKERFSAEFPKEGPSILRIQQVVRGDSAAYFCASSPEGSRGTFFGQGTRLTVV.

This sequence joins TRBV29-1 and TRBJ2-3; D not certain. The V gene's germline CDR1 is SQVTM and CDR2 ANQGSEA. The CDR3 is 10 residues long. The germline V and J ends were trimmed by 4 bases and 4 bases, with 3 bases remaining between them. CDR3 coding DNA: TGCAGCGTTGGGCCAGATACGCAGTATTTT. Its translation: CSVGPDTQYF.

The rearrangement links TRBV28 to TRBJ1-6; D gene unclear. CDR1 MDHEN and CDR2 SYDVKM come from the germline V gene. The CDR3 extends over 15 amino acids. V gave up 4 bases and J gave up 0 bases, with 7 bases separating them. This CDR3 is CASSSRISYNSPLHF. CDR3 in DNA: TGTGCCAGCAGTTCCAGGATCTCCTATAATTCACCCCTCCACTTT.

CDR3 in amino acids: CASSVGLNRGNYGYTF. CDR3 nucleotide sequence: TGTGCCAGCAGCGTGGGCCTTAATCGTGGTAACTATGGCTACACCTTC. This sequence joins TRBV9 and TRBJ1-2; D gene ambiguous. The CDR3 has 16 residues. V lost 2 bases to trimming and J lost 1 base, with 15 bases between them. CDR1 SGDLS and CDR2 YYNGEE come from the germline V gene.

This chain links TRBV19 with TRBJ1-5; no clear D. Trimming removed 6 bases from V and 2 bases from J, with 17 bases in between. Germline CDR1 is LNHDA and CDR2 is SQIVND (reference sequence). This CDR3 comprises 16 residues. The CDR3 reads CASRYTGLGGNQPQHF. In DNA form, the CDR3 reads TGTGCCAGTAGATATACGGGCCTCGGGGGCAATCAGCCCCAGCATTTT.

The V call is TRBV15, the J call TRBJ2-1, with 10 bases identical to TRBD2. The V gene's germline CDR1 is LNHNV and CDR2 YYDKDF (reference sequence). The V gene end was trimmed by 0 bases and the J gene end by 6 bases; junction bases not matched to a gene: 5. CDR3 length: 16 amino acids. The DNA of the CDR3 is TGTGCCACCAGCAGAGATGGCCTAGCGGGAGTCAATGAGCAGTTCTTC. Translating it yields CATSRDGLAGVNEQFF.

The V gene is TRBV3-1 (or the pseudogene TRBV3-2), the J gene TRBJ1-3; 7 bases agree with TRBD1. This CDR3 has 16 amino acids. Germline CDR1 is LGHDT and CDR2 is YNNKEL (reference sequence). Unmatched junction bases numbered 7, after V lost 1 base and J lost 4 bases. CDR3 nucleotide sequence: TGTGCCAGCAGCCAAGTGCCCGGGACAGCGGGAAACACCATATATTTT. Translating it yields CASSQVPGTAGNTIYF.

The V call is TRBV24-1, the J call TRBJ2-5; no clear D. This CDR3 contains 15 residues. Germline CDR1 and CDR2: KGHDR and SFDVKD. V lost 3 bases and J lost 0, with 10 bases in between. CDR3 nucleotides: TGTGCCACCAGTGATCGTGTAGAGTACCAAGAGACCCAGTACTTC. Its protein product is CATSDRVEYQETQYF.

The chain links TRBV5-1 to TRBJ1-6; D perhaps matches TRBD1 (5 bases). V lost 4 bases and J 6 bases, leaving 14 bases between the germline ends. The CDR3 extends over 15 amino acids. From germline, CDR1 is SGHRS and CDR2 YFSETQ. CDR3 bases: TGCGCCAGCAGCGGGATCGCGGGGCCTAATTCACCCCTCCACTTT. This sequence encodes CASSGIAGPNSPLHF.

The rearrangement uses TRBV10-3 and TRBJ2-5; TRBD2 matches 14 bases. Germline CDR1 is ENHRY and CDR2 is SYGVKD. This CDR3 spans 17 amino acids. The junction had 4 bases not matched to a gene; V was cut back by 0 bases and J by 4 bases. The CDR3 bases are TGTGCCATCAGTGAGTCGGGACTAGCGGGAGTGGGAGAGACCCAGTACTTC. Residues: CAISESGLAGVGETQYF.

With regard to this clone: At one boundary the junction diverges from the germline segment, which might be a read error. This chain joins TRBV11-1 and TRBJ2-1, with 10 bases identical to TRBD2. The V gene's germline CDR1 is SGHAT and CDR2 FQDESV (reference sequence). This CDR3 is built from 14 residues. DNA for the CDR3: TGTGCCAGCAGCCTAGCGGGAGAATTAGCTGAGCAGTTCTTC. As protein: CASSLAGELAEQFF.

The chain recombines TRBV24-1 with TRBJ2-1; 11 positions match TRBD1. Trimming at V came to 4 bases and at J to 3 bases, leaving 13 bases not matched to a gene. The germline gives CDR1 KGHDR, CDR2 SFDVKD. The CDR3 spans 19 residues. CDR3 protein: CATSDSRGQGVSIYNEQFF. As DNA, the CDR3 is TGTGCCACCAGTGACTCACGGGGACAGGGGGTATCAATCTACAATGAGCAGTTCTTC.

The CDR3 sequence is CATSRAGGSNQPQHF. DNA of the CDR3: TGTGCCACCAGCAGAGCCGGGGGGAGCAATCAGCCCCAGCATTTT. The rearrangement links TRBV15 to TRBJ1-5, with a possible D match to TRBD1 (5 bases). V was clipped by 1 base and J by 1 base, with 8 bases between them. The germline CDR1 and CDR2 sequences are LNHNV and YYDKDF (reference sequence). CDR3 length: 15 residues.

The chain carries TRBV4-2 and TRBJ2-5, with TRBD1 identical over 11 bases. The CDR3 runs 16 residues. V was pared by 1 base and J by 5 bases, with 6 bases of the junction left unmatched. CDR1 is LGHNA, CDR2 YNFKEQ, per germline. For the CDR3, the DNA is TGTGCCAGCAGCCAAGGCCCGGGACAGGGGGTGGAGACCCAGTACTTC. This codes for CASSQGPGQGVETQYF.

This chain links TRBV3-1 (or the pseudogene TRBV3-2) with TRBJ2-7; possible D gene TRBD1, 6 bases. The V end was cut by 1 base, the J end by 1 base, with 11 bases between. CDR3 length equals 15 residues. Germline CDR1 and CDR2: LGHDT and YNNKEL (reference sequence). As DNA, the CDR3 is TGTGCCAGCAGCCAAGCCCCGGACAGTTCCTACGAGCAGTACTTC. Protein: CASSQAPDSSYEQYF.

V gene TRBV19 combines with J gene TRBJ2-5, with D possibly being TRBD2 (6 bases). The CDR3 has 12 residues. Trimming took 3 bases from V and 4 from J, leaving 6 bases between them. Germline V gene lookup returns CDR1 LNHDA and CDR2 SQIVND (reference sequence). The CDR3: CASSMGGETQYF. DNA for the CDR3: TGTGCCAGTAGTATGGGAGGAGAGACCCAGTACTTC.

This clone was counted at least ten times. The chain combines TRBV2 with TRBJ1-3; 7 positions match TRBD1. This CDR3 contains 18 residues. Trimming removed 8 bases from V and 0 bases from J; junction bases left unmatched: 16. Germline loops: CDR1 SNHLY, CDR2 FYNNEI. DNA for the CDR3: TGTGCCAGCGCTTTTCGACCTACAGGGGACCTCTCTGGAAACACCATATATTTT. This translates into CASAFRPTGDLSGNTIYF.

The chain carries TRBV15 and TRBJ1-4; D unresolved. CDR1 and CDR2 (germline): LNHNV, YYDKDF (reference sequence). This CDR3 contains 15 residues. Trimming pared 1 base from V and 7 bases from J, leaving 13 bases between. CDR3 bases: TGTGCCACCAGCAGAGTGGATCAGAGGAGTGAAAAACTGTTTTTT. This codes for CATSRVDQRSEKLFF.

V and J are TRBV29-1 and TRBJ2-3; D might be TRBD2 (5 bases). With 0 bases removed from V and 0 bases from J, the gap between germline ends came to 10 bases. The CDR3 has 15 amino acids. CDR1 SQVTM and CDR2 ANQGSEA come from the germline V gene. In DNA form, the CDR3 reads TGCAGCGTTGAAGATATAGCGAAAAGCACAGATACGCAGTATTTT. Protein sequence: CSVEDIAKSTDTQYF.

This sequence joins TRBV2 and TRBJ1-2; 8 nucleotides align to TRBD1. The CDR3 is made up of 14 amino acids. With 6 bases clipped from V and 4 bases from J, the junction kept 7 bases outside the gene matches. CDR1 is SNHLY and CDR2 is FYNNEI in the germline V gene. The CDR3 DNA follows: TGTGCCAGCAGAGAGACAGGGGCCGGCTATGGCTACACCTTC. Protein product: CASRETGAGYGYTF.

J is TRBJ2-7 and V is TRBV7-9, with TRBD1 matching over 7 bases. V trimming: 7 bases; J trimming: 5 bases; junction bases outside the gene matches: 8. The CDR3 is 13 residues long. CDR1 and CDR2 (germline): SEHNR, FQNEAQ (reference sequence). The CDR3 loop is CASMRQGSHEQYF. As DNA, the CDR3 is TGTGCCAGCATGAGACAGGGTTCCCACGAGCAGTACTTC.

The chain uses TRBV13 and TRBJ1-5; 8 bases are a match to TRBD1. V lost 4 bases to trimming and J lost 3 bases; unmatched junction nucleotides: 5. CDR3 length equals 15 residues. The germline gives CDR1 PRHDT, CDR2 FYEKMQ (reference sequence). This chain's CDR3 is CASSSRTGTNQPQHF. The CDR3 bases are TGTGCCAGCAGCTCCCGGACAGGGACCAATCAGCCCCAGCATTTT.

The chain carries TRBV12-3 or TRBV12-4 and TRBJ2-7; D perhaps matches TRBD2 (6 bases). V was shortened by 5 bases and J by 9 bases, with 14 bases between the two germline ends. This CDR3 is 12 amino acids long. The CDR3 sequence: CASSLGRGGQYF. For the CDR3, the DNA is TGTGCCAGCAGTCTCGGCCGGGGAGGGCAGTACTTC.

The chain employs TRBV27 and TRBJ1-4; no clear D. V lost 6 bases and J 8 bases, leaving 13 bases between the germline ends. CDR3 size: 13 residues. Germline loops: CDR1 MNHEY, CDR2 SMNVEV (reference sequence). CDR3 sequence reads: CASSARAREKLFF. In nucleotides, the CDR3 is TGTGCCAGCAGCGCGAGGGCCCGGGAAAAACTGTTTTTT. The full variable domain, with the rest looked up from reference TRBV27 and TRBJ1-4, is EAQVTQNPRYLITVTGKKLTVTCSQNMNHEYMSWYRQDPGLGLRQIYYSMNVEVTDKGDVPEGYKVSRKEKRNFPLILESPSPNQTSLYFCASSARAREKLFFGSGTQLSVL.

This clone was recorded a few times. The chain uses TRBV3-1 (or the pseudogene TRBV3-2) and TRBJ2-7, with D perhaps TRBD1 (6 bases). The germline V and J ends were trimmed by 3 bases and 4 bases, with 13 bases remaining between them. Germline V CDR1 and CDR2: LGHDT, YNNKEL (reference sequence). The CDR3 is 14 residues long. CDR3 in DNA: TGTGCCAGCAGCCAGGGGGCTCTGAAGTACGAGCAGTACTTC. Its protein product is CASSQGALKYEQYF.

The rearrangement links TRBV27 to TRBJ1-6, with D unclear. Trimming took off 3 bases at V and 7 bases at J, with 10 bases between the two ends. Germline CDR1 and CDR2: MNHEY and SMNVEV (reference sequence). The CDR3 contains 14 residues. CDR3 sequence: CASSLGGLNSPLHF. CDR3 sequence (DNA): TGTGCCAGCAGTTTGGGAGGACTCAATTCACCCCTCCACTTT.

The chain couples TRBV5-4 to TRBJ2-1; D is possibly TRBD2 (6 bases). V was clipped by 4 bases and J by 1 base, with 12 bases between them. The CDR3 has 15 amino acids. Per the germline V gene, CDR1 is SGHNT and CDR2 is YYREEE (reference sequence). The CDR3 DNA sequence: TGTGCCAGCAGCATTTCTGGGGGGTCCTACAATGAGCAGTTCTTC. Protein sequence: CASSISGGSYNEQFF.

This clone occurred a few times. The rearrangement links TRBV11-2 to TRBJ2-3; no clear D. This CDR3 contains 12 residues. V was clipped by 7 bases and J by 1 base, with 6 bases between them. The germline V gene has CDR1 SGHAT and CDR2 FQNNGV. The CDR3 DNA reads TGTGCCAGCACCCCAGGCACAGATACGCAGTATTTT. Translating it yields CASTPGTDTQYF.